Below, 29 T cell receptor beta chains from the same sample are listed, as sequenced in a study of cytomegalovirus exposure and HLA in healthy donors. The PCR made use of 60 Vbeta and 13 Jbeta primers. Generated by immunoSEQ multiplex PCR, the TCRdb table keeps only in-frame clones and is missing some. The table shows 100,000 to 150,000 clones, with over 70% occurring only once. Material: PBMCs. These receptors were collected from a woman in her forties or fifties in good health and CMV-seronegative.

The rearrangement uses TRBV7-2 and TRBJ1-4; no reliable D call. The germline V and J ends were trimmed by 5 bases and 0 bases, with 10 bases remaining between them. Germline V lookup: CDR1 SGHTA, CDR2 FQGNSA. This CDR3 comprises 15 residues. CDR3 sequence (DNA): TGTGCCAGCAGCCCCCTTCGAGCAACTAATGAAAAACTGTTTTTT. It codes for CASSPLRATNEKLFF.

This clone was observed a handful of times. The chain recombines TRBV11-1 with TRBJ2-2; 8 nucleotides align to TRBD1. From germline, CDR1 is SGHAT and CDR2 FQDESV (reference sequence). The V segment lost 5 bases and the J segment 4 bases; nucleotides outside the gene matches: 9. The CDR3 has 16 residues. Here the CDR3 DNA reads TGTGCCAGCAGCCTGACAGGGGATGTACGCACCGGGGAGCTGTTTTTT. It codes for CASSLTGDVRTGELFF.

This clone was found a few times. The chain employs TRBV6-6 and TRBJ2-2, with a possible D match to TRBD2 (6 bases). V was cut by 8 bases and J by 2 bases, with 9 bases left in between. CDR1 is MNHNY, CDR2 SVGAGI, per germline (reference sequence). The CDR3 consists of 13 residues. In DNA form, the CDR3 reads TGTGCCAGCTCCGGGACTAACACCGGGGAGCTGTTTTTT. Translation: CASSGTNTGELFF.

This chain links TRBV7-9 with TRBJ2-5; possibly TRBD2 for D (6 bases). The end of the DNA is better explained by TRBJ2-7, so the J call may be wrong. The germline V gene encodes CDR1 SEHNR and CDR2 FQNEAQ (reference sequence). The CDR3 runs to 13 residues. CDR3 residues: CASIGGSSYEQYF. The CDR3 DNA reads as TGTGCCAGCATAGGAGGGAGCTCCTACGAGCAGTACTTC.

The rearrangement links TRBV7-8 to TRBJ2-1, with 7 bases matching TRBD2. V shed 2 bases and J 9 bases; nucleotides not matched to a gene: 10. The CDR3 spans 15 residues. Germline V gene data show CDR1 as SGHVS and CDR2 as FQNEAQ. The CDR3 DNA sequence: TGTGCCAGCAGCTTAAGTGAACGGCGGGAGCTTGAGCAGTTCTTC. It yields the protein CASSLSERRELEQFF.

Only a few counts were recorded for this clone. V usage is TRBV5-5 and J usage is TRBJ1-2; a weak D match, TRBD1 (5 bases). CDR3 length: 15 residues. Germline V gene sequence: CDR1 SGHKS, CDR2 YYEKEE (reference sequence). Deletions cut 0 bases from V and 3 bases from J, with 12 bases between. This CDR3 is CASSLESRVHYGYTF. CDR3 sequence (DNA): TGTGCCAGCAGCTTGGAGTCCAGGGTTCACTATGGCTACACCTTC.

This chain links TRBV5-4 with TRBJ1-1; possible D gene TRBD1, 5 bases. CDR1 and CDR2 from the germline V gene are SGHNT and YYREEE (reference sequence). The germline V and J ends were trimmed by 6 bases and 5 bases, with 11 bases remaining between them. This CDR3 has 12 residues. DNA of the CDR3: TGTGCCAGCACTCAGGGAACGACTGAAGCTTTCTTT. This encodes CASTQGTTEAFF.

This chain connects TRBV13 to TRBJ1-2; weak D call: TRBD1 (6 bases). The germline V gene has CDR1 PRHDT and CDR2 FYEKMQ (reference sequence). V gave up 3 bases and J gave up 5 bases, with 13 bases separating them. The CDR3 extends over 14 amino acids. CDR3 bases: TGTGCCAGCAGCTTCGCAACACAGGGATATGGCTACACCTTC. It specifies CASSFATQGYGYTF.

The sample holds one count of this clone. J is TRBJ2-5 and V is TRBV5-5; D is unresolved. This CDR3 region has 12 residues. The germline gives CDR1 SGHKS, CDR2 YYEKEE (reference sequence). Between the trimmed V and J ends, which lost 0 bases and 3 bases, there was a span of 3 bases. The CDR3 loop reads CASSLAEETQYF. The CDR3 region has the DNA TGTGCCAGCAGCTTGGCCGAAGAGACCCAGTACTTC. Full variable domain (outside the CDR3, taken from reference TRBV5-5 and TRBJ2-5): DAGVTQSPTHLIKTRGQQVTLRCSPISGHKSVSWYQQVLGQGPQFIFQYYEKEERGRGNFPDRFSARQFPNYSSELNVNALLLGDSALYLCASSLAEETQYFGPGTRLLVL.

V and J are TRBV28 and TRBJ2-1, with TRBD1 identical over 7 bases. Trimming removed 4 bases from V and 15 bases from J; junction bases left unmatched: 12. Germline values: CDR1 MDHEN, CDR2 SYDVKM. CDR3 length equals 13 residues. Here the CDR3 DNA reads TGTGCCAGCAGTTCAACGAACGACAGGGATCCGTTCTTC. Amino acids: CASSSTNDRDPFF. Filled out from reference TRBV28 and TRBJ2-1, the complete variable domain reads DVKVTQSSRYLVKRTGEKVFLECVQDMDHENMFWYRQDPGLGLRLIYFSYDVKMKEKGDIPEGYSVSREKKERFSLILESASTNQTSMYLCASSSTNDRDPFFGPGTRLTVL.

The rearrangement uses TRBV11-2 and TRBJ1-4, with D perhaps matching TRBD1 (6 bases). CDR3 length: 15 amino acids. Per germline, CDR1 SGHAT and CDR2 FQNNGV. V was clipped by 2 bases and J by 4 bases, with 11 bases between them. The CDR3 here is CASSLSRGNNEKLFF. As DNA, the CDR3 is TGTGCCAGCAGCTTAAGCAGGGGAAATAATGAAAAACTGTTTTTT.

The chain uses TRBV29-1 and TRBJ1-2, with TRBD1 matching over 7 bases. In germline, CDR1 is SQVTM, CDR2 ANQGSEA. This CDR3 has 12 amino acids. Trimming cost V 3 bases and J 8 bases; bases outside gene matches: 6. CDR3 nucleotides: TGCAGCGTTGATAGGACAGGAGGCGGCTACACCTTC. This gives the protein CSVDRTGGGYTF.

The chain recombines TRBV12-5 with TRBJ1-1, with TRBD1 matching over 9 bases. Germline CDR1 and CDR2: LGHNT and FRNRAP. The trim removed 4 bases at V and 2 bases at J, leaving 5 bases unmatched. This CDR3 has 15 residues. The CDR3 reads CASGWGTGINTEAFF. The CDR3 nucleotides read TGTGCTAGTGGTTGGGGGACAGGGATAAACACTGAAGCTTTCTTT.

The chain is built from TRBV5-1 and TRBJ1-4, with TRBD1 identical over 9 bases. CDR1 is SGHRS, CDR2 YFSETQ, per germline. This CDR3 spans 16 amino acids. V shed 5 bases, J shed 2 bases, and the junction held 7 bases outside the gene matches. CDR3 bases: TGCGCCAGCAGAGAACAGGGGGCAACGACTAATGAAAAACTGTTTTTT. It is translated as CASREQGATTNEKLFF.

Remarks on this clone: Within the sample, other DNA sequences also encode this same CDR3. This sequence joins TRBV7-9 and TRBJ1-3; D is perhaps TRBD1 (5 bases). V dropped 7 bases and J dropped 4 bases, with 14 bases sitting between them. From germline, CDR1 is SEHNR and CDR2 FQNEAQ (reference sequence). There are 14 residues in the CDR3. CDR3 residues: CASIPGRTGNTIYF. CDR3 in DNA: TGTGCCAGCATCCCCGGGAGGACAGGAAACACCATATATTTT. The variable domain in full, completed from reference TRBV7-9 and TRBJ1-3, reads DTGVSQNPRHKITKRGQNVTFRCDPISEHNRLYWYRQTLGQGPEFLTYFQNEAQLEKSRLLSDRFSAERPKGSFSTLEIQRTEQGDSAMYLCASIPGRTGNTIYFGEGSWLTVV.

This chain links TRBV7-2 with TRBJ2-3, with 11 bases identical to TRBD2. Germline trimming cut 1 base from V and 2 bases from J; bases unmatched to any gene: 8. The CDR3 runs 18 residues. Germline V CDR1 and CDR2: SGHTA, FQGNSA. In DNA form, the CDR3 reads TGTGCCAGCAGCTTAGGGGTAGCGGGAGGGAGGGCCACAGATACGCAGTATTTT. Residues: CASSLGVAGGRATDTQYF.

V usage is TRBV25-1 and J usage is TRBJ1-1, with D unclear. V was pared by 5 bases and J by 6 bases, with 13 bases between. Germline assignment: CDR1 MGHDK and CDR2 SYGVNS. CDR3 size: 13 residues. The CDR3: CASSYNFYSEAFF. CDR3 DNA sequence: TGTGCCAGCAGTTATAATTTTTACTCTGAAGCTTTCTTT.

The CDR3 reads CSVRDSLGTYNEQFF. CDR3 nucleotide sequence: TGCAGCGTGAGGGACAGCCTTGGCACCTACAATGAGCAGTTCTTC. The chain has TRBV29-1 and TRBJ2-1; 7 bases agree with TRBD1. CDR1 is SQVTM and CDR2 is ANQGSEA in the germline V gene. The CDR3 consists of 15 residues. Germline trimming cut 6 bases from V and 2 bases from J; bases unmatched to any gene: 10.

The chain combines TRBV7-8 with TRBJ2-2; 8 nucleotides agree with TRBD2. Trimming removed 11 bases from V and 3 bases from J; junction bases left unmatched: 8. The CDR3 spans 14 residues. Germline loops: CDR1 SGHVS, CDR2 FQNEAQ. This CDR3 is CAGVTSDYTGELFF. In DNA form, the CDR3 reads TGTGCCGGGGTGACTAGCGATTACACCGGGGAGCTGTTTTTT.

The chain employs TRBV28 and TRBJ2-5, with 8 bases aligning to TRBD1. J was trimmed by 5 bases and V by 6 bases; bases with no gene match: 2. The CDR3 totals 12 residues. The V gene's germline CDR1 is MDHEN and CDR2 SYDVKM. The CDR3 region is CASSRGPETQYF. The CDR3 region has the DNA TGTGCCAGCAGCAGGGGGCCGGAGACCCAGTACTTC.

This CDR3 reads CAWSPPGDEQYF. CDR3 DNA: TGTGCCTGGAGCCCCCCCGGAGACGAGCAGTACTTC. V gene TRBV30 combines with J gene TRBJ2-7; D not resolved. This CDR3 comprises 12 residues. Deletions cut 3 bases from V and 5 bases from J, with 11 bases between. Germline loops: CDR1 GTSNPN, CDR2 SVGIG (reference sequence).

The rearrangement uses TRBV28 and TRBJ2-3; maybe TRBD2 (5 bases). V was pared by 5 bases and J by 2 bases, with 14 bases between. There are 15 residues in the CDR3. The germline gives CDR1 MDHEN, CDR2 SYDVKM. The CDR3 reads CASSQRVLPTDTQYF. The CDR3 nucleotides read TGTGCCAGCAGTCAGAGGGTACTTCCCACAGATACGCAGTATTTT.

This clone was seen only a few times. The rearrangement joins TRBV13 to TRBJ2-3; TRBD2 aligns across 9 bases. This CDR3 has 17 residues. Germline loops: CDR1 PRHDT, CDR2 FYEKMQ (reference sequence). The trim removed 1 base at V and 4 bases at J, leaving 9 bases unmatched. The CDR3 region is CASSLAPGLAIADTQYF. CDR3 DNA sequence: TGTGCCAGCAGCTTAGCTCCCGGACTAGCGATCGCAGATACGCAGTATTTT.

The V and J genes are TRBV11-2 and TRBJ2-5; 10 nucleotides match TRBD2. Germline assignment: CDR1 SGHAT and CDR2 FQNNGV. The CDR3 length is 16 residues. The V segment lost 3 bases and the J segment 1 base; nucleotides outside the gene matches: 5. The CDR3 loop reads CASSFIAGGSQETQYF. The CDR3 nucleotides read TGTGCCAGCAGCTTTATAGCGGGAGGATCCCAAGAGACCCAGTACTTC.

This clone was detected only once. The DNA of the CDR3 is TGTGCCAGCAGTCAAAGGACAGGGGGCACAGATACGCAGTATTTT. This sequence encodes CASSQRTGGTDTQYF. V usage is TRBV28 and J usage is TRBJ2-3; 9 positions match TRBD1. CDR1 is MDHEN and CDR2 is SYDVKM in the germline V gene. This CDR3 has 15 residues. Trimming cost V 5 bases and J 1 base; bases outside gene matches: 4.

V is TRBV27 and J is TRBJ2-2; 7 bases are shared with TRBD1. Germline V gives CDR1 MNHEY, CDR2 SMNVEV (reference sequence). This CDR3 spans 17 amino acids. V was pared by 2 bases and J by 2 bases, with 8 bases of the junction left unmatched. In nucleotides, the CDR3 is TGTGCCAGCAGTTTAATTCCCAGACAGGGTAACACCGGGGAGCTGTTTTTT. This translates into CASSLIPRQGNTGELFF.

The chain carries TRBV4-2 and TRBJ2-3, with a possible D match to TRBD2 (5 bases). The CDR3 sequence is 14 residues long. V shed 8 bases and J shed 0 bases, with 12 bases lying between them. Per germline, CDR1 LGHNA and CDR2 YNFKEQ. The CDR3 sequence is CASRASSSTDTQYF. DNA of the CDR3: TGTGCCAGCCGTGCTAGCAGTAGCACAGATACGCAGTATTTT.

CDR3 loop: CASALAGHYEQYF. Here the CDR3 DNA reads TGTGCCAGCGCCCTAGCGGGGCACTACGAGCAGTACTTC. This rearrangement joins TRBV2 to TRBJ2-7; 9 bases agree with TRBD2. The CDR3 runs to 13 residues. Looked up from germline, CDR1 is SNHLY and CDR2 is FYNNEI. With V trimmed by 8 bases and J by 3 bases, 5 bases remained unmatched.

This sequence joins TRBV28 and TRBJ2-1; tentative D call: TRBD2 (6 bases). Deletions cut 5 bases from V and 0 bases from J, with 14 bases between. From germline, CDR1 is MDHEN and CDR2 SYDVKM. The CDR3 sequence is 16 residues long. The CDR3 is CASSRLGLLSYNEQFF. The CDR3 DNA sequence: TGTGCCAGCAGTCGCCTGGGACTCCTCTCCTACAATGAGCAGTTCTTC.